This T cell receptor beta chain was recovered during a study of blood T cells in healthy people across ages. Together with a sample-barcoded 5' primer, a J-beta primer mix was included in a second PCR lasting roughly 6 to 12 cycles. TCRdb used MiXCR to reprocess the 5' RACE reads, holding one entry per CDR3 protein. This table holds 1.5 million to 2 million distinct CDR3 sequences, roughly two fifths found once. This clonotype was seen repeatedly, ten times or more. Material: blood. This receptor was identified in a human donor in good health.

The CDR3 spells CAISEVSTDTQYF. The CDR3 nucleotides read TGTGCCATCAGTGAGGTCAGCACAGATACGCAGTATTTT. V and J are TRBV10-3 and TRBJ2-3; the D is unclear. V gave up 2 bases and J gave up 0 bases, with 3 bases separating them. Per the germline V gene, CDR1 is ENHRY and CDR2 is SYGVKD. The CDR3 consists of 13 residues.